These 14 T cell receptor beta chains were sequenced from one sample in a study of shared clonotypes between healthy human individuals. The assay was immunoSEQ multiplex PCR, and TCRdb's table has in-frame clones only and misses some. Of under 200,000 clones detected, 85% to 95% appear once; the ten largest clones hold 0.067%. Input material: naive CD4+ T cells sorted from blood. Regarding subset: CD45RA+ positively selected. Receptors originate from a woman between 25 and 40 years old in good health.

The rearrangement joins TRBV14 to TRBJ1-4; tentative D call: TRBD1 (6 bases). The germline V gene has CDR1 SGHDN and CDR2 FVKESK. The CDR3 length is 19 residues. V gave up 4 bases and J gave up 0 bases, with 21 bases separating them. CDR3 in DNA: TGTGCCAGCAGCCCAGAGGGGGGGGCTGCCTTCGCAACTAATGAAAAACTGTTTTTT. Its protein is CASSPEGGAAFATNEKLFF.

The chain combines TRBV2 with TRBJ2-2; 7 bases map to TRBD1. In germline, CDR1 is SNHLY, CDR2 FYNNEI. Trimming at V came to 1 base and at J to 4 bases, leaving 3 bases not matched to a gene. The CDR3 totals 15 residues. Here the CDR3 DNA reads TGTGCCAGCAGTGAAGGAAACAGGGGCACCGGGGAGCTGTTTTTT. It yields the protein CASSEGNRGTGELFF.

The J gene is TRBJ2-7, the V gene TRBV5-1; TRBD1 agrees at 8 bases. CDR1 and CDR2 from the germline V gene are SGHRS and YFSETQ. The V and J ends lost 0 bases and 5 bases, in that order; junction bases with no gene match: 4. The CDR3 has 14 residues. CDR3 in DNA: TGCGCCAGCAGCTTGGGCCAGGGGGCCAACGAGCAGTACTTC. Its protein product is CASSLGQGANEQYF.

This chain connects TRBV9 to TRBJ1-4; TRBD1 matches at 10 bases. CDR1 is SGDLS and CDR2 is YYNGEE in the germline V gene. The junction had 7 bases not matched to a gene; V was cut back by 4 bases and J by 7 bases. The CDR3 has 15 residues. The CDR3 region is CASSPRQGAGEKLFF. As DNA, the CDR3 is TGTGCCAGCAGCCCCCGACAGGGGGCGGGTGAAAAACTGTTTTTT.

V and J are TRBV19 and TRBJ1-2, with D tentatively TRBD1 (6 bases). This CDR3 is built from 14 residues. V lost 3 bases and J lost 4, with 12 bases in between. From germline, CDR1 is LNHDA and CDR2 SQIVND (reference sequence). CDR3 loop: CASSIEGVAYGYTF. For the CDR3, the DNA is TGTGCCAGTAGTATTGAGGGGGTGGCCTATGGCTACACCTTC.

This rearrangement joins TRBV10-3 to TRBJ2-7; 14 nucleotides agree with TRBD2. This CDR3 region has 16 residues. Trimming took 6 bases from V and 2 from J; bases not matched to a gene: 6. Germline loops: CDR1 ENHRY, CDR2 SYGVKD. CDR3 amino acids: CAIRGTSGSYAYEQYF. CDR3 nucleotide sequence: TGTGCCATCAGAGGGACTAGCGGGAGTTACGCCTACGAGCAGTACTTC.

The rearrangement joins TRBV28 to TRBJ2-2, with D possibly TRBD2 on 6 matching bases. Between the trimmed V and J ends, which lost 5 bases and 3 bases, there was a span of 19 bases. The CDR3 is made up of 17 amino acids. CDR1 and CDR2 (germline): MDHEN, SYDVKM. This CDR3 reads CASSRITDYGDTGELFF. CDR3 DNA: TGTGCCAGCAGTCGAATTACGGACTATGGTGACACCGGGGAGCTGTTTTTT.

The chain has TRBV4-1 and TRBJ2-1, with 7 bases aligning to TRBD2. Germline values: CDR1 MGHRA, CDR2 YSYEKL. The CDR3 totals 15 residues. V dropped 0 bases and J dropped 7; count of bases not matched to a gene: 6. The CDR3 DNA follows: TGCGCCAGCAGCCAAGATTTGCTCGGGGGGAATGAGCAGTTCTTC. Residues: CASSQDLLGGNEQFF.

This clone was recorded once. This chain connects TRBV4-1 to TRBJ2-4; 7 bases agree with TRBD2. V was clipped by 5 bases and J by 8 bases; unmatched bases: 12. CDR1 and CDR2 from the germline V gene are MGHRA and YSYEKL. The CDR3 loop spans 15 amino acids. CDR3 region: CASSSTGLRGDIQYF. As DNA, the CDR3 is TGCGCCAGCAGCTCAACCGGGCTTCGGGGGGACATTCAGTACTTC.

This clone showed up just once. The chain uses TRBV6-5 and TRBJ1-2; no firm D call. V lost 0 bases and J lost 1, with 9 bases in between. Germline CDR1 is MNHEY and CDR2 is SVGAGI. CDR3 length: 15 residues. Here the CDR3 reads CASSYSTVGNYGYTF. CDR3 DNA sequence: TGTGCCAGCAGTTACTCAACAGTTGGTAACTATGGCTACACCTTC.

J is TRBJ2-7 and V is TRBV7-2; possible D gene TRBD2, 5 bases. The CDR3 is made up of 13 amino acids. V lost 5 bases and J 6 bases, leaving 14 bases between the germline ends. The germline V gene encodes CDR1 SGHTA and CDR2 FQGNSA. The CDR3 bases are TGTGCCAGCAGCAGGAGCGGTTTAGGCGAGCAGTACTTC. This translates into CASSRSGLGEQYF. Drawing the rest from reference TRBV7-2 and TRBJ2-7, the complete variable domain is GAGVSQSPSNKVTEKGKDVELRCDPISGHTALYWYRQSLGQGLEFLIYFQGNSAPDKSGLPSDRFSAERTGGSVSTLTIQRTQQEDSAVYLCASSRSGLGEQYFGPGTRLTVT.

The V call is TRBV7-6, the J call TRBJ1-3; no definite D call. Trimming left V 3 bases short and J 2 bases short, with 11 bases between. CDR1 is SGHVS, CDR2 FNYEAQ, per germline. CDR3 length: 15 residues. CDR3 in amino acids: CASSFQAGTGNTIYF. DNA for the CDR3: TGTGCCAGCAGCTTCCAGGCGGGGACTGGAAACACCATATATTTT.

The chain is built from TRBV11-2 and TRBJ1-4, with D possibly matching TRBD1 (5 bases). Germline CDR1 and CDR2: SGHAT and FQNNGV. The CDR3 covers 14 residues. The V gene lost 5 bases and the J gene lost 4 bases, with 11 bases spanning the gap. The CDR3 DNA follows: TGTGCCAGCAGCCGACAGCCGGGTAATGAAAAACTGTTTTTT. Translated, it gives CASSRQPGNEKLFF.

This rearrangement joins TRBV28 to TRBJ2-1; maybe TRBD2 (6 bases). V shed 2 bases and J shed 13 bases, with 9 bases lying between them. CDR3 length equals 11 residues. Germline V gene lookup returns CDR1 MDHEN and CDR2 SYDVKM. The DNA for the CDR3 is TGTGCCAGCAGTTTAGAGGGAGGTCAGTTCTTC. The encoded protein is CASSLEGGQFF. The full variable domain, its missing parts supplied by reference TRBV28 and TRBJ2-1, is DVKVTQSSRYLVKRTGEKVFLECVQDMDHENMFWYRQDPGLGLRLIYFSYDVKMKEKGDIPEGYSVSREKKERFSLILESASTNQTSMYLCASSLEGGQFFGPGTRLTVL.